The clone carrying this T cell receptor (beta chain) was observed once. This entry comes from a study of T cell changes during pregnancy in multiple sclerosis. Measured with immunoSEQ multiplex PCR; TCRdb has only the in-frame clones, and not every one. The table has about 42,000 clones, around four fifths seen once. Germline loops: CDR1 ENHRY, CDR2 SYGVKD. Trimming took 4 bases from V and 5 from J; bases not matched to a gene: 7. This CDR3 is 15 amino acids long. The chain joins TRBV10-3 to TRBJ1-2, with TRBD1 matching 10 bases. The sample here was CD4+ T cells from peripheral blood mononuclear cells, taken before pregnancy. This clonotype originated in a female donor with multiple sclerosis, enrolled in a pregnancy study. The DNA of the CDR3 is TGTGCCATCAGTGGAGGGGACAGGGGACGGTATGGCTACACCTTC. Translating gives CAISGGDRGRYGYTF.